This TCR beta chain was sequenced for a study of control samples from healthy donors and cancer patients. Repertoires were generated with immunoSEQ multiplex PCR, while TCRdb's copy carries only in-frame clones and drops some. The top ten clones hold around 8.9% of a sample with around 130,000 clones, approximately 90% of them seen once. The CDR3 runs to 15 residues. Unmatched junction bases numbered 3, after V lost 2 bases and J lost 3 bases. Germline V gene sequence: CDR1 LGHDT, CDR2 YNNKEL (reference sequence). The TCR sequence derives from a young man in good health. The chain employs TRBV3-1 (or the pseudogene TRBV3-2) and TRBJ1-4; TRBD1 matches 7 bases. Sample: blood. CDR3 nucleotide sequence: TGTGCCAGCAGCCAATCGACAGGGTCTAATGAAAAACTGTTTTTT. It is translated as CASSQSTGSNEKLFF.